This entry is about one TCR beta chain. This clonotype was recorded a few times. Its antigen is still unknown. One base away there is no much larger clone; base qualities are not given. The CDR3 contains 14 residues, cysteine and phenylalanine counted. The retained sequence is limited to the CDR3, 42 bases, with the frame set at the first base. The junction carries 20 bases between V and J, which are trimmed by 4 bases and 15 bases respectively. Taken from the germline V gene, the CDR1 and CDR2 loops are SGHRS and YFSETQ. Sequencing instrument: Illumina HiSeq 2500. Quantitative 5'-RACE with molecular barcodes was the method used to prepare the TCR beta libraries. Under the source paper's analysis protocol: Disease-linked TCR variants were identified with a new computational method built on a probabilistic model of VDJ rearrangement. Clones were called with MiXCR by TCRdb after fastp trimmed the public reads at Q25, and only in-frame beta chains were retained. Rows merge per CDR3 protein into single entries with the most common DNA and genes. The V and J calls shown here were made by TCRdb, not taken from the authors' results. Here the sample has about 310,000 distinct CDR3 sequences; about 20% occur a single time. Jointly, the top ten make up roughly 3.6% of the sample.

This record comes from a study of CD8 T cells in ankylosing spondylitis (dated by TCRdb to about 2017). For context, the study as a whole: The study set out to find disease-linked TCR variants by profiling T cell receptor beta repertoires in ankylosing spondylitis patients and healthy donors. The full study cohort comprised 20 to 25 ankylosing spondylitis patients and 85 to 120 healthy donors. Peripheral blood was sampled, and synovial fluid was additionally collected from ankylosing spondylitis patients. The paper's findings and limits, for the study overall: The disease-linked clones showed a CD8+ phenotype and occurred at relatively low frequencies in peripheral blood. A TCR beta motif made up of several highly homologous amino acid variants appeared to be characteristic of blood from ankylosing spondylitis patients. The disease-linked clones were reported as significantly enriched in matched synovial fluid samples from ankylosing spondylitis patients. Some motif variants were previously reported in synovial fluid and blood of reactive arthritis patients, suggesting common disease-initiation mechanisms.

Sequencing used blood, either unsorted or a sorted T cell fraction (not recorded which). The chain was built from TRBV5-1 and TRBJ1-6, and possibly TRBD1, on 6 matching bases. The source is a female donor with ankylosing spondylitis or in good health (not recorded which). This receptor carries the CDR3 CASSQPDSHGSLHF. The nucleotide sequence reads as follows: TGCGCCAGCAGCCAGCCGGACAGCCACGGTAGCCTCCACTTT.